The rows below give T cell receptor beta chains drawn from one sample of a study of CD8 T cells in Susac syndrome. In TCRdb, the immunoSEQ multiplex PCR reads were re-called with MiXCR into one record per CDR3 protein. The data contain about 120,000 distinct CDR3 sequences, 90% to 95% of them seen just once; the ten biggest clones take up roughly 0.092%. Input material: CD4+ T cells from PBMCs. Source of these receptors: a human donor in good health. Each CDR3 is given with its conserved first and last residue. Each record gives: clone size, V gene, D gene, J gene, CDR3 DNA, CDR3 protein. A D gene is named only where the DNA matches it firmly. Size is stated for part of the rows, as once, few or many counts, or as a class when the clone is expanded.

abundance: .
v_gene: TRBV6-1
d_gene: .
j_gene: TRBJ2-2
CDR3nt: TGTGCCAGCAGTGAACCTGGGAGGAACACCGGGGAGCTGTTTTTT
CDR3aa: CASSEPGRNTGELFF

abundance: .
v_gene: TRBV5-6
d_gene: .
j_gene: TRBJ2-5
CDR3nt: TGTGCCAGCAGGCGTGGGGACCTCCTGGGGGAGACCCAGTACTTC
CDR3aa: CASRRGDLLGETQYF

abundance: .
v_gene: TRBV4-1
d_gene: .
j_gene: TRBJ2-2
CDR3nt: TGCGCCAGCAGTGGCAGGGAAGTTATTTTTGTGAACACCGGGGAGCTGTTTTTT
CDR3aa: CASSGREVIFVNTGELFF

abundance: .
v_gene: TRBV18
d_gene: TRBD1
j_gene: TRBJ2-7
CDR3nt: TGTGCCAGCTCACCTAACGCACCGGGACAGGTCGGGGGGCAGTACTTC
CDR3aa: CASSPNAPGQVGGQYF

abundance: .
v_gene: TRBV25-1
d_gene: .
j_gene: TRBJ2-5
CDR3nt: TGTGCCAGCCACGGTTGGCAAGAGACCCAGTACTTC
CDR3aa: CASHGWQETQYF

abundance: .
v_gene: TRBV19
d_gene: .
j_gene: TRBJ2-5
CDR3nt: TGTGCCAGTAGGGGTCTGGGAGAGACCCAGTACTTC
CDR3aa: CASRGLGETQYF

abundance: .
v_gene: TRBV6-6
d_gene: .
j_gene: TRBJ2-7
CDR3nt: TGTGCCAGCAGTCGGCAGCCCTCCTACGAGCAGTACTTC
CDR3aa: CASSRQPSYEQYF

abundance: .
v_gene: TRBV7-8
d_gene: .
j_gene: TRBJ2-5
CDR3nt: TGTGCCAGCAGCTTAGCGGCCCGGGGCAGAGTTAGCCAAGAGACCCAGTACTTC
CDR3aa: CASSLAARGRVSQETQYF

abundance: once
v_gene: TRBV12-5
d_gene: .
j_gene: TRBJ1-5
CDR3nt: TGTGCTAGTGGTTTGGATGCCGGGACCCAGCATTTT
CDR3aa: CASGLDAGTQHF

abundance: .
v_gene: TRBV29-1
d_gene: .
j_gene: TRBJ1-4
CDR3nt: TGCAGCGTCGTGGGGGTTGCAACTAATGAAAAACTGTTTTTT
CDR3aa: CSVVGVATNEKLFF

abundance: .
v_gene: TRBV20-1
d_gene: .
j_gene: TRBJ2-3
CDR3nt: TGCAGTGCCACCCCCCGGGACCCCGGTACGCAGTATTTT
CDR3aa: CSATPRDPGTQYF

abundance: .
v_gene: TRBV24-1
d_gene: .
j_gene: TRBJ2-1
CDR3nt: TGTGCCACCAGTGATGAGAATGAGCAGTTCTTC
CDR3aa: CATSDENEQFF

abundance: once
v_gene: TRBV24-1
d_gene: .
j_gene: TRBJ2-2
CDR3nt: TGTGCCACCAGTGACCGCCAGGGTTACACCGGGGAGCTGTTTTTT
CDR3aa: CATSDRQGYTGELFF

abundance: .
v_gene: TRBV18
d_gene: TRBD2
j_gene: TRBJ2-7
CDR3nt: TGTGCCAGCTCACCAATTTATGAAGCGGGGTCGGCTTCCCTTACGCAGCAGTACTTC
CDR3aa: CASSPIYEAGSASLTQQYF

abundance: .
v_gene: TRBV20-1
d_gene: .
j_gene: TRBJ2-7
CDR3nt: TGCAGTGCAATTAGCGGACCAAGCTCCTACGAGCAGTACTTC
CDR3aa: CSAISGPSSYEQYF

abundance: .
v_gene: TRBV3-1
d_gene: TRBD2
j_gene: TRBJ2-2
CDR3nt: TGTGCCAGCAGCCTTCAGCCCGGGACTAGCGGGAGGGGTCCCGGGGAGCTGTTTTTT
CDR3aa: CASSLQPGTSGRGPGELFF

abundance: .
v_gene: TRBV29-1
d_gene: .
j_gene: TRBJ1-1
CDR3nt: TGCAGCGCCTACCCTGAGGCTGAAGCTTTCTTT
CDR3aa: CSAYPEAEAFF

abundance: .
v_gene: TRBV3-1
d_gene: TRBD2
j_gene: TRBJ2-2
CDR3nt: TGTGCCAGCAGCCAAGGTAGCGGGAGCACCGGGGAGCTGTTTTTT
CDR3aa: CASSQGSGSTGELFF

abundance: once
v_gene: TRBV29-1
d_gene: .
j_gene: TRBJ1-4
CDR3nt: TGCAGCGGGGCCCAAGGACAAAAACTGTTTTTT
CDR3aa: CSGAQGQKLFF

abundance: few
v_gene: TRBV27
d_gene: .
j_gene: TRBJ2-3
CDR3nt: TGTGCCAGCAGTTCCGACACAGATACGCAGTATTTT
CDR3aa: CASSSDTDTQYF

abundance: .
v_gene: TRBV19
d_gene: .
j_gene: TRBJ1-2
CDR3nt: TGTGCCAGTAGTATTATCCAAGGGCCGGGCTATGGCTACACCTTC
CDR3aa: CASSIIQGPGYGYTF

abundance: .
v_gene: TRBV6-2/TRBV6-3
d_gene: .
j_gene: TRBJ2-1
CDR3nt: TGTGCCAGCAAGCTGGTAAATTTAAACAATGAGCAGTTCTTC
CDR3aa: CASKLVNLNNEQFF

abundance: .
v_gene: TRBV27
d_gene: TRBD1
j_gene: TRBJ2-7
CDR3nt: TGTGCCAGCTCCAGGGGACAGGGAAGTTACTCCTACGAGCAGTACTTC
CDR3aa: CASSRGQGSYSYEQYF

abundance: .
v_gene: TRBV5-1
d_gene: .
j_gene: TRBJ1-2
CDR3nt: TGCGCCAGCAGCTTGGACCGGGCCTTGGGAGGCTACACCTTC
CDR3aa: CASSLDRALGGYTF

abundance: .
v_gene: TRBV28
d_gene: TRBD2
j_gene: TRBJ2-7
CDR3nt: TGTGCCAGCAGTTTATCCCTAGCGGAGAGCTCCTACGAGCAGTACTTC
CDR3aa: CASSLSLAESSYEQYF

abundance: .
v_gene: TRBV12-3/TRBV12-4
d_gene: .
j_gene: TRBJ1-2
CDR3nt: TGTGCCAGCTCAACCTCGGCCCAGGGCACTTATGGCTACACCTTC
CDR3aa: CASSTSAQGTYGYTF

abundance: .
v_gene: TRBV12-5
d_gene: .
j_gene: TRBJ2-3
CDR3nt: TGTGCTAGTGGTTTGGGACTCTCGAGAGCGACAGATACGCAGTATTTT
CDR3aa: CASGLGLSRATDTQYF

abundance: few
v_gene: TRBV27
d_gene: .
j_gene: TRBJ1-1
CDR3nt: TGTGCCAGCAGTTTCCGAGGAAGGAACACTGAAGCTTTCTTT
CDR3aa: CASSFRGRNTEAFF

abundance: few
v_gene: TRBV5-4
d_gene: TRBD1
j_gene: TRBJ2-4
CDR3nt: TGTGCCAGCAGCTACCAGGGGGCTGGCATTCAGTACTTC
CDR3aa: CASSYQGAGIQYF

abundance: once
v_gene: TRBV2
d_gene: TRBD2
j_gene: TRBJ2-7
CDR3nt: TGTGCCCCCCCAAGGAGACTAGCGGTTCCCTACGAGCAGTACTTC
CDR3aa: CAPPRRLAVPYEQYF

abundance: .
v_gene: TRBV9
d_gene: TRBD2
j_gene: TRBJ2-1
CDR3nt: TGTGCCAGCAGTCACGGACTAGCGGGAGTGGGGGATGAGCAGTTCTTC
CDR3aa: CASSHGLAGVGDEQFF

abundance: once
v_gene: TRBV28
d_gene: TRBD2
j_gene: TRBJ2-5
CDR3nt: TGTGCCAGCAGACTTACCGGGACTAGCGAGAAAGAGACCCAGTACTTC
CDR3aa: CASRLTGTSEKETQYF

abundance: once
v_gene: TRBV2
d_gene: TRBD2
j_gene: TRBJ2-2
CDR3nt: TGTGCCAGCAGACCCGGACTAGCGGGTCGCTCCGGTGAGCTGTTTTTT
CDR3aa: CASRPGLAGRSGELFF

abundance: .
v_gene: TRBV6-5
d_gene: .
j_gene: TRBJ2-6
CDR3nt: TGTGCCAGCAGTTACATACTGGGTATGAGCTCTGGGGCCAACGTCCTGACTTTC
CDR3aa: CASSYILGMSSGANVLTF

abundance: .
v_gene: TRBV4-3
d_gene: .
j_gene: TRBJ2-1
CDR3nt: TGCGCCAGCAGCCAAGATCTGGGGAGCTCCTACAATGAGCAGTTCTTC
CDR3aa: CASSQDLGSSYNEQFF

abundance: .
v_gene: TRBV29-1
d_gene: TRBD1
j_gene: TRBJ1-1
CDR3nt: TGCAGCGCTGGAAGACAGGGTGGTGGCACTGAAGCTTTCTTT
CDR3aa: CSAGRQGGGTEAFF

abundance: .
v_gene: TRBV4-3
d_gene: .
j_gene: TRBJ2-2
CDR3nt: TGCGCCAGCAGCCAATGGATAAGCACCGGGGAGCTGTTTTTT
CDR3aa: CASSQWISTGELFF

abundance: .
v_gene: TRBV29-1
d_gene: TRBD1
j_gene: TRBJ1-1
CDR3nt: TGCAGCGTCACAGGGGGAGAAACTGAAGCTTTCTTT
CDR3aa: CSVTGGETEAFF

abundance: .
v_gene: TRBV20-1
d_gene: .
j_gene: TRBJ2-3
CDR3nt: TGCAGTGCCAAGATCACAGATACGCAGTATTTT
CDR3aa: CSAKITDTQYF

abundance: .
v_gene: TRBV13
d_gene: .
j_gene: TRBJ2-1
CDR3nt: TGTGCCAGCAGCCTCGTCGGGGTCATAGAGCAGTTCTTC
CDR3aa: CASSLVGVIEQFF

abundance: .
v_gene: TRBV15
d_gene: TRBD1
j_gene: TRBJ1-1
CDR3nt: TGTGCCACCAGCACCGACAGGGGGGGTGAAGCTTTCTTT
CDR3aa: CATSTDRGGEAFF

abundance: .
v_gene: TRBV2
d_gene: .
j_gene: TRBJ2-7
CDR3nt: TGTGCCAGCAGTGATCCGGGGGAACGAAAGCAGTACTTC
CDR3aa: CASSDPGERKQYF

abundance: .
v_gene: TRBV4-3
d_gene: TRBD2
j_gene: TRBJ2-7
CDR3nt: TGCGCCAGCAGCTATCAAACTAGCGGGGGATCCTACGAGCAGTACTTC
CDR3aa: CASSYQTSGGSYEQYF

abundance: .
v_gene: TRBV5-4
d_gene: .
j_gene: TRBJ1-6
CDR3nt: TGTGCCAGCAGCCGCGGAGGGGGGGAGAATTCACCCCTCCACTTT
CDR3aa: CASSRGGGENSPLHF

abundance: once
v_gene: TRBV5-6
d_gene: .
j_gene: TRBJ2-4
CDR3nt: TGTGCCAGCAGCCTAGGAGAAAACATTCAGTACTTC
CDR3aa: CASSLGENIQYF

abundance: once
v_gene: TRBV12-3/TRBV12-4
d_gene: .
j_gene: TRBJ2-7
CDR3nt: TGTGCCAGCAGCCTTACGGACCATCGTCCTATCTACGAGCAGTACTTC
CDR3aa: CASSLTDHRPIYEQYF

abundance: .
v_gene: TRBV12-3/TRBV12-4
d_gene: TRBD1
j_gene: TRBJ2-5
CDR3nt: TGTGCCAGCAGCCGGGACAGGGAAGAGACCCAGTACTTC
CDR3aa: CASSRDREETQYF